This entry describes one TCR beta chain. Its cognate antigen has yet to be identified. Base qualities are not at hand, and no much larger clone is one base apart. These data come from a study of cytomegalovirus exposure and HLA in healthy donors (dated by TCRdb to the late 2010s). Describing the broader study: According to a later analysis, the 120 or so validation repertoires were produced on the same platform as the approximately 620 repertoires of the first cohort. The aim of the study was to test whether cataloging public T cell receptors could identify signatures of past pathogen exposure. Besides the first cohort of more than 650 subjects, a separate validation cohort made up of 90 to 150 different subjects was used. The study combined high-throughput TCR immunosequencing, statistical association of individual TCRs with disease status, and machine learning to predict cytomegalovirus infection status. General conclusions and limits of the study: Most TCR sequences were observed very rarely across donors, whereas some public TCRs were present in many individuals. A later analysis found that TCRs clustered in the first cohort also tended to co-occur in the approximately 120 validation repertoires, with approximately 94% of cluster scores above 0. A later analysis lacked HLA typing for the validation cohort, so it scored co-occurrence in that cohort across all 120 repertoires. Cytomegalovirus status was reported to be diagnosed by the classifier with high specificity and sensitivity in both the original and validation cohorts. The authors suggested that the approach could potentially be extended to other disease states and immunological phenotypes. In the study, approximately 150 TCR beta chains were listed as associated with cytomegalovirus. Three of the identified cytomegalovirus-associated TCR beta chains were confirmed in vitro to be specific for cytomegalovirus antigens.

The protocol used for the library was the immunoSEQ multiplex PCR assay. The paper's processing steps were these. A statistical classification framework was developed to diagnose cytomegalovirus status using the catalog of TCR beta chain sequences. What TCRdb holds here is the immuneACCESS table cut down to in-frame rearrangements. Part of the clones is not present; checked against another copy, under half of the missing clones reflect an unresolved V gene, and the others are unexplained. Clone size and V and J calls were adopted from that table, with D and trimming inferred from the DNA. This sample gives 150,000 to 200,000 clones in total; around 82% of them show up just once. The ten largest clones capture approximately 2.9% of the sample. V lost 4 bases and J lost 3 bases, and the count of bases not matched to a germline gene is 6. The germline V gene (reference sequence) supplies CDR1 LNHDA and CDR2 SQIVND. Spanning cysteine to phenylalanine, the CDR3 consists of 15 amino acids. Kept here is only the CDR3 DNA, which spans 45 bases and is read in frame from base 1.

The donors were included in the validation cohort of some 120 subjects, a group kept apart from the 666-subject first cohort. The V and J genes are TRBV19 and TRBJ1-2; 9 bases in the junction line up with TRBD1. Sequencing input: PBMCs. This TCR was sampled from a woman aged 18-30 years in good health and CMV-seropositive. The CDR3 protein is CASSNMGQGDYGYTF. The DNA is TGTGCCAGTAGTAATATGGGACAGGGAGACTATGGCTACACCTTC.